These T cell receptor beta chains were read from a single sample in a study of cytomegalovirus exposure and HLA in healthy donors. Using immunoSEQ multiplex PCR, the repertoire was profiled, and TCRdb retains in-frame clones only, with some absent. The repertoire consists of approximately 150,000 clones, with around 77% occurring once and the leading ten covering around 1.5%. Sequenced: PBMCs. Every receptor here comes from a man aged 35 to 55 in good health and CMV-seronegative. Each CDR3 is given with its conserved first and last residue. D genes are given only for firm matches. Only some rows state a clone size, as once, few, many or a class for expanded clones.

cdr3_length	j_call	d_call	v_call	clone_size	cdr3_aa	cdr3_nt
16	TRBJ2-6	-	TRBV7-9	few	CASSLWPGSGANGLTF	TGTGCCAGCAGCCTATGGCCTGGCTCTGGGGCCAACGGCCTGACTTTC
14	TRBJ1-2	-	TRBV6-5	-	CASSFSDSSYGYTF	TGTGCCAGCAGTTTTTCAGACAGCTCCTATGGCTACACCTTC
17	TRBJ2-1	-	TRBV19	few	CASSLSPRSSSYNEQFF	TGTGCCAGTAGCTTATCCCCACGGTCGAGCTCCTACAATGAGCAGTTCTTC
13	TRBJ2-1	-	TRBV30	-	CAGWGPAYNEQFF	TGTGCCGGGTGGGGGCCGGCGTACAATGAGCAGTTCTTC
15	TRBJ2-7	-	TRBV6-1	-	CASRHPTGGAYEQYF	TGTGCCAGCAGACACCCGACAGGTGGAGCGTACGAGCAGTACTTC
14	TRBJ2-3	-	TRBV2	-	CASSPQGSSDTQYF	TGTGCCAGCAGCCCACAGGGTAGTTCAGATACGCAGTATTTT
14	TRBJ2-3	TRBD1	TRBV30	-	CAWDRGISTDTQYF	TGTGCCTGGGACAGGGGGATTAGCACAGATACGCAGTATTTT
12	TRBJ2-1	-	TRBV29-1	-	CSGGTPGNEQFF	TGCAGCGGTGGGACACCCGGCAATGAGCAGTTCTTC
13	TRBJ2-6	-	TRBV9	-	CASRATGANVLTF	TGTGCCAGCAGGGCAACTGGGGCCAACGTCCTGACTTTC
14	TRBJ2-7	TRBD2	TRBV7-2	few	CASSSPRLAYPPDF	TGTGCCAGCAGCTCTCCCCGACTAGCATACCCCCCGGACTTC
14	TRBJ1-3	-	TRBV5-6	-	CASSFSDRGNTIYF	TGTGCCAGCAGCTTCTCGGACAGAGGAAACACCATATATTTT
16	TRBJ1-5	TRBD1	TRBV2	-	CASDFTGVFSNQPQHF	TGTGCCTCCGATTTCACAGGGGTATTTAGCAATCAGCCCCAGCATTTT
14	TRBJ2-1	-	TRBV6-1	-	CASRDTGANNEQFF	TGTGCCAGCAGGGATACAGGTGCCAACAATGAGCAGTTCTTC
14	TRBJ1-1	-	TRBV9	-	CASSPTGGQPEAFF	TGTGCCAGCAGCCCCACGGGGGGACAACCTGAAGCTTTCTTT
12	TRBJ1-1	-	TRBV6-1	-	CASSDRSTEAFF	TGTGCCAGCAGTGATCGGTCCACTGAAGCTTTCTTT
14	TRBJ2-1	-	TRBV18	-	CASSPRDNYNEQFF	TGTGCCAGCTCACCACGAGACAACTACAATGAGCAGTTCTTC
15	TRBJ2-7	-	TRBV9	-	CASSVEEGVAYEQYF	TGTGCCAGCAGCGTAGAAGAGGGAGTGGCATACGAGCAGTACTTC
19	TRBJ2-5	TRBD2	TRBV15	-	CATSREGPITSGRSETQYF	TGTGCCACCAGCAGAGAGGGTCCAATTACTAGCGGGAGATCGGAGACCCAGTACTTC
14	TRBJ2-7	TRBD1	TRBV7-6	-	CASSSGTGPYEQYF	TGTGCCAGCAGCTCCGGGACAGGGCCCTACGAGCAGTACTTC
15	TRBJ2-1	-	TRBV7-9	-	CASSLDSSIYNEQFF	TGTGCCAGCAGCCTCGACAGTAGCATCTACAATGAGCAGTTCTTC
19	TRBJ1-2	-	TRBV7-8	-	CASSLPAGASLILNYGYTF	TGTGCCAGCAGCCTCCCGGCGGGGGCGTCTCTGATTTTAAACTATGGCTACACCTTC
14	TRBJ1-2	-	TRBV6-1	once	CASSDDRGYYGYTF	TGTGCCAGCAGTGACGATAGGGGCTACTATGGCTACACCTTC
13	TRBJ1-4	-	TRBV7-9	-	CASSFFRGEKLFF	TGTGCCAGCAGCTTCTTCAGAGGTGAAAAACTGTTTTTT
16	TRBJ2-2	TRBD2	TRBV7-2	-	CASRRTSGRDTGELFF	TGTGCCAGCAGAAGAACTAGCGGGAGGGACACCGGGGAGCTGTTTTTT